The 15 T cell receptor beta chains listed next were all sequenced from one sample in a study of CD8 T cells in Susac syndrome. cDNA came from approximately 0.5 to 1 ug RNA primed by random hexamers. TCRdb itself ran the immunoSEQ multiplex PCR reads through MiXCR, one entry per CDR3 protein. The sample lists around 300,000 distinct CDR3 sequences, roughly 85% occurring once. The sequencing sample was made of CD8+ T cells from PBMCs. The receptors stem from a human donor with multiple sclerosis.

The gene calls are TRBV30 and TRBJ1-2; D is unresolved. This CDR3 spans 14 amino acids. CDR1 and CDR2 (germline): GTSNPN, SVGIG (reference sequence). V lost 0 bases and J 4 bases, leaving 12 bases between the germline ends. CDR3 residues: CAWSVLGISYGYTF. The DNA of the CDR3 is TGTGCCTGGAGTGTACTCGGGATCAGCTATGGCTACACCTTC.

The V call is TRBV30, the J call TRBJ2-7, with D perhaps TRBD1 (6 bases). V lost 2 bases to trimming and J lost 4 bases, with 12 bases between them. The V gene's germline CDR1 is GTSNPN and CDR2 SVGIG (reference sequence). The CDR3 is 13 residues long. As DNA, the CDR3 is TGTGCCTGGAGTCTTGGCAGGGGTTACGAGCAGTACTTC. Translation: CAWSLGRGYEQYF.

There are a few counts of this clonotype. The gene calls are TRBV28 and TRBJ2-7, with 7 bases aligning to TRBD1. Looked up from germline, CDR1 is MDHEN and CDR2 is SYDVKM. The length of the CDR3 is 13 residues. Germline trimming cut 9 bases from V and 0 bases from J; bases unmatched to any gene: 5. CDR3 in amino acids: CASLGQISYEQYF. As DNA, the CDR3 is TGTGCCAGTTTGGGACAGATCTCCTACGAGCAGTACTTC.

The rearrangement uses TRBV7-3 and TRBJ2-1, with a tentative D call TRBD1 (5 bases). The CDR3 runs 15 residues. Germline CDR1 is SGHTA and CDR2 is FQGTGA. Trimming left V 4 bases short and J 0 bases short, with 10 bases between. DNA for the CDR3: TGTGCCAGCAGCTCCTCGGACACCTCCTACAATGAGCAGTTCTTC. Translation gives CASSSSDTSYNEQFF.

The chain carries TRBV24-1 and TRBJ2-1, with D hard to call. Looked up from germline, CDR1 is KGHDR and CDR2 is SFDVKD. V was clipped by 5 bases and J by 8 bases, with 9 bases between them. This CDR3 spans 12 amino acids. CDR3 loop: CATSAHSDEQFF. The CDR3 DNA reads TGTGCCACCAGTGCCCATAGTGATGAGCAGTTCTTC.

In nucleotides, the CDR3 is TGTGCCTGGAGTACTGGGACTAGCTACAATGAGCAGTTCTTC. Translated: CAWSTGTSYNEQFF. The gene calls are TRBV30 and TRBJ2-1; 8 nucleotides line up with TRBD2. The CDR3 totals 14 residues. CDR1 GTSNPN and CDR2 SVGIG come from the germline V gene (reference sequence). After removal of 2 bases from V and 3 bases from J, the junction contained 3 bases not matched to a gene.

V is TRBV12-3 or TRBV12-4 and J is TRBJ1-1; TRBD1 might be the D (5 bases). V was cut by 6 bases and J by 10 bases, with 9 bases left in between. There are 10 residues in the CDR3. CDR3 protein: CASSPGGAFF. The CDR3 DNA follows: TGTGCCAGCAGCCCCGGGGGAGCTTTCTTT.

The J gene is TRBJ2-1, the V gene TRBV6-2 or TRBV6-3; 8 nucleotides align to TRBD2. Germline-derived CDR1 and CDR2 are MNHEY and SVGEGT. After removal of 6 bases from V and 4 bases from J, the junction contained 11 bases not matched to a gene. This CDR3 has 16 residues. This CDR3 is CASRHDAGGPYNEQFF. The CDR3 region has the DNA TGTGCCAGCAGACATGACGCGGGAGGACCTTACAATGAGCAGTTCTTC.

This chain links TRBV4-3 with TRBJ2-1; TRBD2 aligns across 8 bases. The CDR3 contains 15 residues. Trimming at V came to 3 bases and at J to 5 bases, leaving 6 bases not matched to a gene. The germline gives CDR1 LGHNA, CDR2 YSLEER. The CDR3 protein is CASSHLAGRNNEQFF. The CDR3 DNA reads TGCGCCAGCAGCCATCTAGCGGGTCGAAACAATGAGCAGTTCTTC.

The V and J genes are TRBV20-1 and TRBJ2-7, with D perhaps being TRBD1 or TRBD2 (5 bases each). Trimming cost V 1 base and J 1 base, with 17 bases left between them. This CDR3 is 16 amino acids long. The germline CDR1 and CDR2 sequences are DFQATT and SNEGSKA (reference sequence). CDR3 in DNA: TGCAGTGCTAGAGCTCGTAGAGTGGGGGATTCCTACGAGCAGTACTTC. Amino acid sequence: CSARARRVGDSYEQYF.

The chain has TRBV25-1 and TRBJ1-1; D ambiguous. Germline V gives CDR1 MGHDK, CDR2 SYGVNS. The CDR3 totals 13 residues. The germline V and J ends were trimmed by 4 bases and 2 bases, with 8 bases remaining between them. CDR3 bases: TGTGCCAGCAGTGCCGGCGTTAACACTGAAGCTTTCTTT. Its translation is CASSAGVNTEAFF.

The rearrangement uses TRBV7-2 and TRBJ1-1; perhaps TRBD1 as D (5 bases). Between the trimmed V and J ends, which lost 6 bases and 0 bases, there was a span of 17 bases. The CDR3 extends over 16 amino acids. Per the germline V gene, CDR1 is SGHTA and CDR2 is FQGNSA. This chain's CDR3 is CASSFGTEDLNTEAFF. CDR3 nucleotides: TGTGCCAGCAGTTTTGGGACGGAAGATTTGAACACTGAAGCTTTCTTT.

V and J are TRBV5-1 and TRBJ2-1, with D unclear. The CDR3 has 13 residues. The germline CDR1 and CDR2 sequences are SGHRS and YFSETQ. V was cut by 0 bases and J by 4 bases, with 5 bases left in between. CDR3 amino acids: CASSLVEYNEQFF. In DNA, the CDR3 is TGCGCCAGCAGCTTGGTGGAGTACAATGAGCAGTTCTTC.

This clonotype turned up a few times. CDR3 protein: CASSYTTGHNQPQHF. CDR3 nucleotides: TGTGCCAGCAGCTATACGACAGGGCACAATCAGCCCCAGCATTTT. The V and J genes are TRBV7-9 and TRBJ1-5; 7 bases align to TRBD1. V was pared by 4 bases and J by 3 bases, with 6 bases of the junction left unmatched. Germline lookup yields CDR1 SEHNR and CDR2 FQNEAQ (reference sequence). The CDR3 is 15 residues long. Using reference TRBV7-9 and TRBJ1-5 for the parts outside the CDR3, the full variable domain is DTGVSQNPRHKITKRGQNVTFRCDPISEHNRLYWYRQTLGQGPEFLTYFQNEAQLEKSRLLSDRFSAERPKGSFSTLEIQRTEQGDSAMYLCASSYTTGHNQPQHFGDGTRLSIL.

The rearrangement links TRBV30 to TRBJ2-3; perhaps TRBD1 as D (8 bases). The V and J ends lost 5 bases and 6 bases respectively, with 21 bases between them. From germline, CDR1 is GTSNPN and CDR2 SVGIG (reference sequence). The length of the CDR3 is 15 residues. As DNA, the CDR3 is TGTGCCTGGGGCGGGACAGGTCTCGGGGGGGATACGCAGTATTTT. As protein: CAWGGTGLGGDTQYF.